This entry lists 3 T cell receptor beta chains sequenced from one sample in a study of tumor and adjacent non-tumor tissue in lung cancer. This sample's RNA came from whole unsorted tissue. Three rounds of nested PCR, following a modified ARM-PCR protocol, produced the TCRbeta library. TCRdb analysed the multiplex PCR reads with MiXCR anew, one entry per CDR3 protein. Of about 75,000 distinct CDR3 sequences in the sample, over 75% were seen once. The sample taken for sequencing was lung tumor tissue. These receptors were obtained from a woman between 45 and 65 years old with non-small cell lung cancer.

In its sample, this clonotype was seen once. A clone one base away is much larger, so this may be a read error. This chain links TRBV5-1 with TRBJ2-2; perhaps TRBD2 as D (6 bases). The length of the CDR3 is 16 residues. V was pared by 0 bases and J by 5 bases, with 14 bases between. Germline CDR1 reads SGHRS; CDR2 reads YFSETQ. The CDR3 coding sequence is TGCGCCAGCAGCTTGGTTCTATCGGGAGCGACCGGGGAGCTGTTTTTT. This encodes CASSLVLSGATGELFF.

J is TRBJ2-7 and V is TRBV11-2; TRBD1 aligns across 10 bases. This CDR3 is 15 amino acids long. Germline V CDR1 and CDR2: SGHAT, FQNNGV. The V segment lost 5 bases and the J segment 4 bases; nucleotides outside the gene matches: 8. The DNA of the CDR3 is TGTGCCAGCAGCCACGATTGGACAGGGGGATACGAGCAGTACTTC. This sequence encodes CASSHDWTGGYEQYF.

V and J are TRBV7-9 and TRBJ2-5; D is ambiguous. V gave up 5 bases and J gave up 6 bases, with 25 bases separating them. CDR3 size: 17 residues. The germline V gene has CDR1 SEHNR and CDR2 FQNEAQ (reference sequence). CDR3 protein: CASSPPGAQQAIKTQYF. CDR3 DNA: TGTGCCAGCAGCCCCCCGGGTGCACAACAAGCGATAAAGACCCAGTACTTC.